These T cell receptor beta chains were read from a single sample in a study of blood T cell repertoires in COVID-19. Clones were sequenced by immunoSEQ multiplex PCR, and TCRdb holds only the in-frame ones, with some missing. Of tens of thousands of clones detected, roughly 80% appear once; the ten largest clones hold 3.5% to 4%. Sequencing was done on a sample of PBMCs or T cells enriched from blood (not recorded which). The origin of the receptors is a woman aged 40 to 50 with acute COVID-19. CDR3s include the opening cysteine and the closing phenylalanine or tryptophan. D genes are given only for firm matches. Not all rows give a size; the values are once, few, many and, for expanded clones, a class.

d_gene,v_gene,abundance,j_gene,CDR3nt,CDR3aa
TRBD1,TRBV7-9,NA,TRBJ1-6,TGTGCCAGCAGCTTACCACAGGGGGCCAAGGACTCACCCCTCCACTTT,CASSLPQGAKDSPLHF
TRBD1,TRBV29-1,NA,TRBJ2-7,TGCAGCGTTCAAGCCTCCGGGACAGGCGATTTGTACACCTACGAGCAGTACTTC,CSVQASGTGDLYTYEQYF
TRBD1,TRBV19,NA,TRBJ2-5,TGTGCCAGTAGTTGGCGGACAGGGGAGACCCAGTACTTC,CASSWRTGETQYF
TRBD2,TRBV7-6,once,TRBJ2-5,TGTGCCAGCAGCTTAGGACTTGGACTAGCGGGGGGGGAGACCCAGTACTTC,CASSLGLGLAGGETQYF
TRBD1,TRBV10-3,once,TRBJ1-2,TGTGCCACCCGGGACAGGGGGCGAGACTATGGCTACACCTTC,CATRDRGRDYGYTF
TRBD2,TRBV5-4,NA,TRBJ2-5,TGTGCCAGCAGCTTAAGACTAGCACCGAAGGGAGAGACCCAGTACTTC,CASSLRLAPKGETQYF
NA,TRBV11-2,NA,TRBJ1-4,TGTGCCAGCAGCTTATACGCGAATGCCGAAAAACTGTTTTTT,CASSLYANAEKLFF
TRBD1,TRBV7-6,NA,TRBJ2-1,TGTGCCAGCTCGGGACAGGCGTCCTACAATGAGCAGTTCTTC,CASSGQASYNEQFF
TRBD2,TRBV7-2,NA,TRBJ2-5,TGTGCCAGCAGCTTACCTGCGGGGGGGTCAGAGACCCAGTACTTC,CASSLPAGGSETQYF
TRBD2,TRBV5-1,NA,TRBJ2-7,TGCGCCAGCAGACTAGCGGATTCCTACGAGCAGTACTTC,CASRLADSYEQYF
TRBD2,TRBV28,NA,TRBJ2-1,TGTGCCAGCAAGAGCGGGAGCTCCTACAATGAGCAGTTCTTC,CASKSGSSYNEQFF
NA,TRBV9,NA,TRBJ2-3,TGTGCCAGCAGCGGCCCCCGGACAACCAGCACAGATACGCAGTATTTT,CASSGPRTTSTDTQYF
NA,TRBV6-4,NA,TRBJ2-1,TGTGCCAGCAGGGTCCAGCGGAGCTCCTACAATGAGCAGTTCTTC,CASRVQRSSYNEQFF
TRBD1,TRBV19,NA,TRBJ1-2,TGTGCCAGTAGTATAGAGCCGGGACAGGGCTATGGCTACACCTTC,CASSIEPGQGYGYTF
NA,TRBV18,NA,TRBJ2-2,TGTGCCAGCTCGCTAACCCGACAGAACACCGGGGAGCTGTTTTTT,CASSLTRQNTGELFF
NA,TRBV19,NA,TRBJ2-5,TGTGCCAGTAGTGGAAGGGGGTACCAAGAGACCCAGTACTTC,CASSGRGYQETQYF
TRBD2,TRBV7-3,NA,TRBJ2-1,TGTGCCAGCAGCCCCGGGACTAGCGGAGGAAGCTCCTACAATGAGCAGTTCTTC,CASSPGTSGGSSYNEQFF
TRBD2,TRBV6-4,NA,TRBJ2-1,TGTGCCAGCACTGCTAACCTGGGGGGGGAGAATGAGCAGTTCTTC,CASTANLGGENEQFF
TRBD1,TRBV14,NA,TRBJ2-2,TGTGCCAGCAGCCAGGGACAGGGGCACACCGGGGAGCTGTTTTTT,CASSQGQGHTGELFF
NA,TRBV3-1/TRBV3-2,NA,TRBJ2-3,TGTGCCAGCAGCCAAGAGCCTTACCCGGGCACAGATACGCAGTATTTT,CASSQEPYPGTDTQYF
TRBD2,TRBV7-9,NA,TRBJ2-7,TGTGCCAGCAGCTTCGAGCGGGAGGTTCCCAACGAGCAGTACTTC,CASSFEREVPNEQYF
NA,TRBV6-2/TRBV6-3,NA,TRBJ1-5,TGTGCCAGCAGTCCGTTTAGCAATCAGCCCCAGCATTTT,CASSPFSNQPQHF
TRBD1,TRBV7-9,few,TRBJ1-1,TGTGCCAGCAGTCGGCCCGGGACAGCTAACACTGAAGCTTTCTTT,CASSRPGTANTEAFF
NA,TRBV3-1/TRBV3-2,NA,TRBJ1-2,TGTGCCAGCAGTCGGCCGACAGTTAACTATGGCTACACCTTC,CASSRPTVNYGYTF
TRBD2,TRBV29-1,NA,TRBJ2-3,TGCAGCGTTGTTTCGGGAGGTACAGATACGCAGTATTTT,CSVVSGGTDTQYF
NA,TRBV27,NA,TRBJ2-1,TGTGCCAGCAGTTTATCGCACTCGAGCTCCTACAATGAGCAGTTCTTC,CASSLSHSSSYNEQFF
TRBD1,TRBV5-4,few,TRBJ1-6,TGTGCCAGCAGCTCCGGGACAGGGAATAATTCACCCCTCCACTTT,CASSSGTGNNSPLHF
NA,TRBV29-1,NA,TRBJ2-5,TGCAGCGTTGAAGTGGGCAGACAGGCCCAAGAGACCCAGTACTTC,CSVEVGRQAQETQYF
TRBD1,TRBV28,NA,TRBJ1-5,TGTGCCAGCAATTCCCCCTTCGGGACAGGGGGCGCGGGGTATAGCAATCAGCCCCAGCATTTT,CASNSPFGTGGAGYSNQPQHF
NA,TRBV6-4,many,TRBJ2-3,TGTGCCAGCAGTGACTCCAACACAGATACGCAGTATTTT,CASSDSNTDTQYF
NA,TRBV5-1,NA,TRBJ1-3,TGCGCCAGCAGCTATGGACAGGGAAACACCATATATTTT,CASSYGQGNTIYF